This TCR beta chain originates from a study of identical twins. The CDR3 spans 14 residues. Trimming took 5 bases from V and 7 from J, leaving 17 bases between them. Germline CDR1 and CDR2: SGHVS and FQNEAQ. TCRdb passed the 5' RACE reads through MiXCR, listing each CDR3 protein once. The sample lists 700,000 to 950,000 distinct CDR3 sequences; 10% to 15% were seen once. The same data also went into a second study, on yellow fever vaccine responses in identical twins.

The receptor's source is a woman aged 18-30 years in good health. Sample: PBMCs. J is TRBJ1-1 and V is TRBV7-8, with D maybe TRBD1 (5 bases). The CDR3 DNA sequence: TGTGCCAGCAGCCCGCAACCGGGACGTTTTGAAGCTTTCTTT. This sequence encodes CASSPQPGRFEAFF.